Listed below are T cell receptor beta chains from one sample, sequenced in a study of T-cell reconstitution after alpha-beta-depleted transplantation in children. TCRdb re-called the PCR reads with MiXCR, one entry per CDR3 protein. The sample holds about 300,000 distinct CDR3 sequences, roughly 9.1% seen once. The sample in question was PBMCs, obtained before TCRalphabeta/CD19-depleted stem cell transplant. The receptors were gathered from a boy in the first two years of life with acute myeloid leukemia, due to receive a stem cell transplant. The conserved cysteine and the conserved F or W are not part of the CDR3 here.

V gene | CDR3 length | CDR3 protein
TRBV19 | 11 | ASGGVLNTEAF
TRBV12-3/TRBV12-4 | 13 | ASSYPGSSYNEQF
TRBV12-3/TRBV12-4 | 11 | ASSFPGEYEQY
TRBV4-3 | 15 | ASSLPKPGTGYQPQH
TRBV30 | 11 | AWAQDTNQPQH
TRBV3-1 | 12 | ASSQADRAGEQY
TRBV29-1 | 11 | SVRAGGSYEQY
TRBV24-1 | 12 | ATTGPWPYNEQF
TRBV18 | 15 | ASSPLWGTSGANVLT
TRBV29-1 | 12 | SVGRWSRQETQY
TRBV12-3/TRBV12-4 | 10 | ASRNRGSEAF
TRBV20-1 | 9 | SARSSDTQY
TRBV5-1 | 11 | ASRGVDGEKLF
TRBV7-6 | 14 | ASSFRAGPNTGELF
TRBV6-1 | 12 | ASSRTVSGNTIY
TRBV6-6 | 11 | ASSYQKNTEAF
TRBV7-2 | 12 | ASRPGGAFHEQY
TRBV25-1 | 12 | ASNPLRSYNEQF
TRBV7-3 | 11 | ASSLKRAYGYT
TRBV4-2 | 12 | ASSQPDSVHEQY
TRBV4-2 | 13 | ASSQVQWVTDTQY
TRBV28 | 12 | ATSRRAGPREQY
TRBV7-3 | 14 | ASSPRTGRMNTEAF
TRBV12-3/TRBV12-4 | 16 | ASSHREVFPPLEETQY
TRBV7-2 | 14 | ASSSTGLADYNEQF
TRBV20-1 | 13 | SARDPRTSRNEQF
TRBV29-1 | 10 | SVEGPWETQY
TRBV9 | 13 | ASSVTSGPTDTQY
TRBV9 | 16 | ASSVVGSGGDMNTEAF
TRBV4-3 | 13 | ASSQDRAGGPEQF
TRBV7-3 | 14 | ASSLIGTDSNQPQH
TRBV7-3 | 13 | ASSLRGSSYNGQF
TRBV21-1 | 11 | ASSKPGRYEQY
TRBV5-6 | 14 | ASSLVRDRSSYEQY
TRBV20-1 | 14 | SARVSTGLSNQPQH
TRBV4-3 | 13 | ASSAFGRLKETQY
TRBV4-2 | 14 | ASSWKLVAGVVEQF
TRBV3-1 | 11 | ASSQREGETQY
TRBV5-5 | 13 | ASSLRPVGGQPQH
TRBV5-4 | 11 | ASSGEGDTEAF
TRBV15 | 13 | ATSPRGGGSYEQY
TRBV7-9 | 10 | ASGGSSYEQY
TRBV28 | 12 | ASSFRGTGNTIY